Sequencing of this TCR beta chain was carried out in a study of shared clonotypes between healthy human individuals. Study overall: Each donor's CD8 memory used one plate, CD8 naive two, each CD4 subset three.

This CDR3 is 15 amino acids long. Trimming took off 1 base at V and 4 bases at J, with 13 bases between the two ends. Germline V gene lookup returns CDR1 LNHDA and CDR2 SQIVND (reference sequence). CD45RO-negative, CCR7-selected cells formed the naive CD8 fraction, which excluded terminally differentiated effector memory CD45RA+ cells. Repertoires were generated with immunoSEQ multiplex PCR, while TCRdb's copy carries only in-frame clones and drops some. The table shows 660,000 or so clones, with about 96% occurring only once. What was sequenced was naive CD8+ T cells sorted from blood. This clonotype was sampled from a woman aged 30 to 39 in good health. This chain uses TRBV19 with TRBJ1-1, with D unclear. CDR3 sequence: CASSIGKGLGTEAFF. CDR3 nucleotide sequence: TGTGCCAGTAGTATAGGGAAGGGCTTGGGCACTGAAGCTTTCTTT.